This T cell receptor (beta chain) originates from a study of control samples from healthy donors and cancer patients (TCRdb year 2020). As for this clone: It lacks a known antigen. There are no base qualities to consult, and no much larger clone falls within one base.

Library prep was done by the immunoSEQ multiplex PCR assay. The immuneACCESS repertoire file appears here via TCRdb, limited to in-frame rearrangements. These files lack a portion of the clones; in checked studies, under half of the deficit traces to unresolved V genes, and the cause of the others is not known. Recorded for this sample are tens of thousands of clones; 93% of them occurred a single time. The biggest ten clones account for around 1.3% of the sample. The germline V gene gives CDR1 as SQVTM and CDR2 as ANQGSEA. Reading from cysteine to phenylalanine, the CDR3 counts 13 amino acids. Just the 39-base CDR3 DNA is kept, in frame starting at base 1. V lost 8 bases and J lost 4 bases; the stretch between them is 17 bases long.

Sample: PBMCs. The chain employs TRBV29-1 and TRBJ1-1; the D gene is perhaps TRBD1, from 6 matching bases. The origin of this receptor is a woman aged 40 to 50 with lung cancer. The CDR3 region has the sequence CSTKWGAGTEAFF. The nucleotide sequence reads TGCAGCACGAAATGGGGGGCAGGCACTGAAGCTTTCTTT.